What follows describes a single T cell receptor (beta chain). In its sample, this clonotype was seen many times. The antigen it recognizes is unknown. Per-base qualities were not stored, and no clone one base away is much larger. TCRdb shows the sequencer as Illumina HiSeq 2500. Quantitative 5'-RACE with molecular barcodes was the method used to prepare the TCR beta libraries. Processing in the source paper ran as follows. Disease-linked TCR variants were identified with a new computational method built on a probabilistic model of VDJ rearrangement. TCRdb reprocessed the public reads (quality trimming at Q25 with fastp, clone calling with MiXCR) and kept in-frame beta chains. Identical CDR3 proteins give one entry, which carries the most common genes and DNA. For this entry, the V and J calls and clone size follow TCRdb and not the study's own pipeline. This sample gives under 150,000 distinct CDR3 sequences in total; roughly 13% of them show up just once. The ten largest make up almost 3% of the sample.

The data derive from a study of CD8 T cells in ankylosing spondylitis (dated by TCRdb to about 2017). Study-level background: T cell receptor beta repertoires were profiled in healthy donors and ankylosing spondylitis patients so that disease-linked TCR variants could be found. Peripheral blood was sampled, and synovial fluid was also collected from ankylosing spondylitis patients. The whole study cohort included 108 healthy donors and 25 ankylosing spondylitis patients.

Beyond this particular receptor, the publication reports: Some TCR beta motif variants had previously been reported in synovial fluid and blood of reactive arthritis patients, which suggested common disease-initiation mechanisms. Blood from ankylosing spondylitis patients appeared to be characterized by a TCR beta motif made up of seven or eight highly homologous amino acid variants. Significant enrichment of the disease-linked clones was reported in matched synovial fluid samples from ankylosing spondylitis patients. The disease-linked clones showed a CD8+ phenotype and occurred at relatively low frequencies in peripheral blood.

The material sequenced was blood, either unsorted or a sorted T cell fraction (not recorded which). The origin of this receptor is a female donor with ankylosing spondylitis or in good health (not recorded which).

The CDR3 here reads CASSQSVTGYNEQFF. The DNA sequence is as follows: TGCGCCAGCAGCCAATCTGTGACAGGGTACAATGAGCAGTTCTTC. The chain is assembled from TRBV4-1 and TRBJ2-1; 7 nucleotides in the junction match TRBD1. CDR1 and CDR2 are read off the germline V gene as MGHRA and YSYEKL. The CDR3 measures 15 amino acids from cysteine to phenylalanine. The kept DNA is CDR3 alone, 45 bases in frame from the first base. V is cut back by 2 bases and J by 4 bases, with 5 bases in the junction unmatched.